A selection of T cell receptor beta chains follows, all from one sample in a study of cytomegalovirus exposure and HLA in healthy donors. Sequencing used immunoSEQ multiplex PCR; TCRdb keeps in-frame clones, though not all of them. The sample holds about 200,000 clones; about 83% are singletons and the top ten take around 15%. The source material was PBMCs. The origin of the receptors is a middle-aged man in good health and CMV-seronegative. CDR3s include the opening cysteine and the closing phenylalanine or tryptophan. A D gene is named only where the DNA matches it firmly. Size tells how often a clone was seen (once, few, many) or the class of an expanded clone, and some rows leave it out.

j_call d_call clone_size v_call cdr3_aa cdr3_nt
TRBJ2-3 . . TRBV5-4 CASNVRGGTDTQYF TGTGCCAGCAATGTTCGCGGGGGCACAGATACGCAGTATTTT
TRBJ2-1 TRBD2 . TRBV6-5 CASSYSTGLAGNEQFF TGTGCCAGCAGTTACTCGACGGGACTAGCGGGCAATGAGCAGTTCTTC
TRBJ2-7 . once TRBV18 CASSPPSRATEEQYF TGTGCCAGCTCACCCCCATCACGAGCGACAGAAGAGCAGTACTTC
TRBJ1-2 TRBD1 . TRBV5-6 CASSLDQGAGRGYTF TGTGCCAGCAGCTTGGATCAGGGGGCAGGGAGAGGCTACACCTTC
TRBJ2-7 . . TRBV6-6 CASSYKDNEQYF TGTGCCAGCAGTTACAAGGACAATGAGCAGTACTTC
TRBJ2-4 TRBD1 . TRBV15 CATSRGQGKAKNIQYF TGTGCCACCAGCAGAGGACAGGGTAAAGCCAAAAACATTCAGTACTTC
TRBJ1-2 . . TRBV7-9 CASSLAGTDIYGYTF TGTGCCAGCAGCTTAGCCGGGACTGATATCTATGGCTACACCTTC
TRBJ1-2 . . TRBV4-2 CASSHSQGPDYGYTF TGTGCCAGCAGCCACAGCCAGGGGCCGGACTATGGCTACACCTTC
TRBJ2-2 . . TRBV15 CATSSDRIDLTGELFF TGTGCCACCAGCAGTGACAGGATCGATTTGACCGGGGAGCTGTTTTTT
TRBJ2-7 TRBD1 . TRBV19 CASSIFGTGTEQYF TGTGCCAGTAGTATATTCGGGACAGGGACCGAGCAGTACTTC
TRBJ1-2 . . TRBV28 CASTGGTYYGYTF TGTGCCAGCACGGGAGGGACCTACTATGGCTACACCTTC
TRBJ2-3 . few TRBV9 CASSPGRSFTDTQYF TGTGCCAGCAGCCCGGGAAGGAGTTTCACAGATACGCAGTATTTT
TRBJ2-3 TRBD2 few TRBV5-5 CASSWAGLAVSTDTQYF TGTGCCAGCAGCTGGGCGGGACTAGCGGTTAGCACAGATACGCAGTATTTT
TRBJ2-7 . . TRBV29-1 CSVVGRRYEQYF TGCAGCGTTGTGGGCAGGAGGTACGAGCAGTACTTC
TRBJ2-6 . . TRBV19 CASSILLAYGANVLTF TGTGCCAGTAGTATTCTACTAGCATACGGGGCCAACGTCCTGACTTTC
TRBJ1-1 . . TRBV6-5 CASSYAQGNTEAFF TGTGCCAGCAGTTACGCTCAGGGGAACACTGAAGCTTTCTTT
TRBJ1-5 . . TRBV30 CAWSVGGQFNQPQHF TGTGCCTGGAGTGTAGGAGGACAGTTCAATCAGCCCCAGCATTTT
TRBJ2-3 TRBD2 . TRBV29-1 CSVSSGGRADTQYF TGCAGCGTAAGCTCTGGGGGGAGGGCAGATACGCAGTATTTT
TRBJ2-4 . . TRBV11-2 CASSLDRTPNLAKNIQYF TGTGCCAGCAGCTTAGATCGGACACCTAATTTAGCCAAAAACATTCAGTACTTC
TRBJ2-2 TRBD2 . TRBV2 CASGTGGATTGELFF TGTGCCAGCGGTACGGGGGGGGCGACCACCGGGGAGCTGTTTTTT
TRBJ1-5 . . TRBV28 CASSFYTPGDQPQHF TGTGCCAGCAGTTTTTACACGCCGGGGGATCAGCCCCAGCATTTT
TRBJ2-3 TRBD2 few TRBV7-2 CASSSPPGLATDTQYF TGTGCCAGCAGCTCACCCCCGGGACTAGCAACAGATACGCAGTATTTT
TRBJ2-5 TRBD2 few TRBV2 CASSGGTSGGRTQYF TGTGCCAGCAGTGGGGGGACTAGCGGAGGTCGGACCCAGTACTTC
TRBJ1-4 . . TRBV11-2 CASSTKDSFNEKLFF TGTGCCAGCAGCACAAAAGACAGCTTTAATGAAAAACTGTTTTTT
TRBJ1-2 . . TRBV9 CASSVAPEGVYYGYTF TGTGCCAGCAGCGTTGCACCCGAGGGGGTTTACTATGGCTACACCTTC
TRBJ2-6 . . TRBV14 CASSQPGLSGANVLTF TGTGCCAGCAGCCAACCCGGTCTCTCTGGGGCCAACGTCCTGACTTTC